The rows below give T cell receptor beta chains drawn from one sample of a study of blood T cell repertoires in COVID-19. Produced via immunoSEQ multiplex PCR; TCRdb's table is partial and in-frame only. The sample gives tens of thousands of clones, around 81% of which show up once; roughly 4.8% is in the top ten. The specimen sequenced was peripheral blood. The source is a man older than 75 with COVID-19, enrolled during active disease. Each CDR3 is given with its conserved first and last residue. A D gene is named only where the DNA matches it firmly. Only part of the rows carry a size: once, few, many, or a class if the clone is expanded.

>TRBD2|TRBJ2-5|TRBV3-1/TRBV3-2|once
TGTGCCAGCAGCCGGGGGCTAGCGGGAGTGGAGACCCAGTACTTC
CASSRGLAGVETQYF
>TRBD2|TRBJ2-1|TRBV6-8|once
TGTGCCAGCAGTTACCCGACCGGGACTAGCGGGGGGGCCCTAGAAAATGAGCAGTTCTTC
CASSYPTGTSGGALENEQFF
>NA|TRBJ2-2|TRBV4-1|few
TGCGCCAGCAGCCAACCCGAGAGCACCGGGGAGCTGTTTTTT
CASSQPESTGELFF
>TRBD2|TRBJ2-1|TRBV5-1|few
TGCGCCAGCAGCTTGAGGGCTAGCGGTATCTACAATGAGCAGTTCTTC
CASSLRASGIYNEQFF
>TRBD1|TRBJ2-1|TRBV6-5|NA
TGTGCCAGCAGTAATGGACAGGGCCGGAACAATGAGCAGTTCTTC
CASSNGQGRNNEQFF
>NA|TRBJ2-3|TRBV28|NA
TGTGCCAGCAGGCAAGGGGGTACAGATACGCAGTATTTT
CASRQGGTDTQYF
>NA|TRBJ1-2|TRBV7-6|NA
TGTGCCAGCACCCAAGGGAGAGGGATGGGTGGCTACACCTTC
CASTQGRGMGGYTF
>TRBD2|TRBJ2-1|TRBV20-1|NA
TGCAGTGCTAGTTCGGGGGGGACCAATGAGCAGTTCTTC
CSASSGGTNEQFF
>TRBD2|TRBJ2-1|TRBV10-3|NA
TGTGCCATCTCCTGGACTAGTCCCGATGAGCAGTTCTTC
CAISWTSPDEQFF
>NA|TRBJ1-4|TRBV6-5|NA
TGTGCCAGCAGTCCAGGGAATGAAAAACTGTTTTTT
CASSPGNEKLFF
>NA|TRBJ2-7|TRBV5-1|NA
TGCGCCAGCAGCCTCAGACTAGGCCACGAGCAGTACTTC
CASSLRLGHEQYF
>TRBD1|TRBJ2-5|TRBV9|NA
TGTGCCAGCGGCGCCGGGACAGGGTCGGTGGAGACCCAGTACTTC
CASGAGTGSVETQYF
>NA|TRBJ2-7|TRBV5-1|NA
TGCGCCAGCAGCTCATGGGGCAACCCGAGCTCCTACGAGCAGTACTTC
CASSSWGNPSSYEQYF
>TRBD1|TRBJ2-5|TRBV5-4|NA
TGTGCCAGCTCGGGGACAGGCTTTGTAGAGACCCAGTACTTC
CASSGTGFVETQYF
>TRBD2|TRBJ2-1|TRBV24-1|NA
TGTGCCACCAGTGACTCCTCTGGGACTAACCCCTCCAATGAGCAGTTCTTC
CATSDSSGTNPSNEQFF
>NA|TRBJ2-5|TRBV27|NA
TGTGCCAGCAGTCCCGGGGGATTCCAAGAGACCCAGTACTTC
CASSPGGFQETQYF
>NA|TRBJ1-2|TRBV7-8|NA
TGTGCCAGCAGCGTAGAGGGCAGGGTGGCGTATGGCTACACCTTC
CASSVEGRVAYGYTF
>TRBD1|TRBJ1-6|TRBV30|NA
TGTGCCTGGAGTTTATCGACAGGGTATGGTTCACCCCTCCACTTT
CAWSLSTGYGSPLHF
>NA|TRBJ1-1|TRBV18|NA
TGTGCCAGCTCCCTGGGGCAGGGATGGCGGAACACTGAAGCTTTCTTT
CASSLGQGWRNTEAFF
>NA|TRBJ1-1|TRBV12-3/TRBV12-4|NA
TGTGCCAGCAGTCCCGGGACGGGAGCGTTGGCTTTCTTT
CASSPGTGALAFF
>NA|TRBJ2-3|TRBV7-3|NA
TGTGCCAGCAGCTTATCCGTTAACACAGATACGCAGTATTTT
CASSLSVNTDTQYF
>TRBD2|TRBJ2-3|TRBV28|NA
TGTGCCAGCAGTTTATTGGGGACTAGCGATCCCTGGGGGACAGATACGCAGTATTTT
CASSLLGTSDPWGTDTQYF
>TRBD2|TRBJ2-2|TRBV4-1|NA
TGCGCCAGCAGCCAAGATACCGCTAGCGGGAGGGGACCTGCGAACACCGGGGAGCTGTTTTTT
CASSQDTASGRGPANTGELFF
>NA|TRBJ1-6|TRBV7-9|NA
TGTGCCAGCAGCCCCCGATCGGGTGGGTCCCTCCACTTT
CASSPRSGGSLHF
>TRBD1|TRBJ1-1|TRBV15|NA
TGTGCCACCAGCAGAGATAGGGGGCTTGCTTTCTTT
CATSRDRGLAFF
>NA|TRBJ1-1|TRBV29-1|NA
TGCAGCGTGAGAGGCAGGGGGAACACTGAAGCTTTCTTT
CSVRGRGNTEAFF
>NA|TRBJ1-2|TRBV27|NA
TGTGCCAGCAGCATCGTAGCTAACTATGGCTACACCTTC
CASSIVANYGYTF
>NA|TRBJ1-1|TRBV19|NA
TGTGCCAGTAGTCGGCGGCTTGGTGACACTGAAGCTTTCTTT
CASSRRLGDTEAFF
>NA|TRBJ1-2|TRBV5-4|NA
TGTGCCAGCAGCTCAAGGGGGTCCTATGGCTACACCTTC
CASSSRGSYGYTF
>NA|TRBJ1-4|TRBV28|NA
TGTGCCAGCAGTTTGGTCCACTCTGAAAAACTGTTTTTT
CASSLVHSEKLFF
>NA|TRBJ1-1|TRBV9|NA
TGTGCCAGCAGCGTAGCTCTCGGGGGTACTGAAGCTTTCTTT
CASSVALGGTEAFF
>TRBD1|TRBJ2-5|TRBV19|NA
TGTGCCAGTAGTCCCGGGACAGGGTCGGGGGAGACCCAGTACTTC
CASSPGTGSGETQYF